Sequencing of this T cell receptor beta chain was carried out in a study of blood T cell repertoires in COVID-19 (dated by TCRdb to 2020 to 2021). General notes on the study: Samples from collaborators originated in the United States, Italy and Spain and spanned both the acute and convalescent phases of COVID-19. The repertoires were released in a freely available public database meant as a resource for research on the immune response to SARS-CoV-2. The sample metadata nearly always contained a de-identified subject ID, COVID-19 status, age in years and sex. The samples were drawn from two sources: the first 160 participants of the ongoing ImmuneRACE study, and 1,254 subjects contributed by 6 global collaborators. Where available, HLA class I and class II types were taken from metadata supplied by the sample provider and were not determined by assay-based typing. The material from the prospective study consisted of cDNA or gDNA derived from T cells, B-cell-depleted T cells, or PBMCs. The dataset comprised deeply sampled blood TCRbeta repertoires from subjects exposed to, actively infected with, or recovered from COVID-19. Beyond this particular receptor, the publication reports: The quantity of clinical and demographic metadata differed by source and by participant and was supplied without curation.

Collaborating institutions collected whole blood in K2EDTA tubes following their own protocols. For TCRbeta analysis, collaborators shipped samples as frozen whole blood, isolated PBMCs, or DNA extracted from either of those sample types. The CDR3 starts with the cysteine, ends with the phenylalanine, and has 12 residues. Only the CDR3 region is kept as DNA, spanning 36 bases read in frame from base 1. The germline V gene encodes CDR1 LGHDT and CDR2 YNNKEL (reference sequence). Trimming at the junction amounts to 0 bases on V and 11 bases on J, and the germline ends lie 7 bases apart. TCRbeta CDR3 regions were amplified from genomic DNA by means of the immunoSEQ Assay, a bias-controlled multiplex PCR. The paper's data handling went like this. The number of nucleated cells in each sample was estimated by amplification of reference gene primers within the assay. To quantify the absolute abundance of each unique TCRbeta CDR3 rearrangement, sequence reads were collapsed and filtered. For each sample, productive Simpson clonality was calculated as the square root of Simpson's diversity index across productive rearrangements. TCRdb took over this immuneACCESS table, retaining in-frame rearrangements with V and J assigned. Such tables are incomplete; in checked studies, under half of the missing clones stem from an unresolved V gene, and the remainder is unexplained. D and trimming were read from the DNA, whereas the V and J calls and clone size are those reported in that table. The sample table contains about 240,000 clones; only one count was recorded for 75% to 85% of them. Together, the top ten hold about an eighth of the sample.

Note on this clone: Its antigen is unknown. No clone much larger than this one lies a single base away; base qualities are absent.

The sample taken for sequencing was peripheral blood. The clonotype was recovered from a woman in her sixties with active or convalescent COVID-19. The chain employs TRBV3-1 (or the pseudogene TRBV3-2) and TRBJ1-4; the D segment cannot be called with confidence. The sequenced DNA: TGTGCCAGCAGCCAAGATGCGGGGAAACTGTTTTTT. The translation is CASSQDAGKLFF.